This T cell receptor beta chain was captured in a study of blood T cell repertoires in COVID-19 (dated by TCRdb to 2019 to 2021). For context, the study as a whole: Collaborator samples came from the United States, Italy and Spain and covered acute and convalescent phases of COVID-19. The prospective study material was composed of cDNA or gDNA derived from T cells, B-cell-depleted T cells, or PBMCs. Deeply sampled blood TCRbeta repertoires from subjects exposed to, actively infected with, or recovered from COVID-19 were included in the dataset. The repertoires were made available in a free public database intended to serve as a resource for research on the immune response to SARS-CoV-2. Samples were obtained from the ongoing ImmuneRACE study (first 160 participants) and from approximately 1,200 subjects provided by 6 global collaborators. Nearly every sample came with metadata listing a de-identified subject ID, COVID-19 status, age in years and sex. Where HLA class I and class II types were available, the types were taken from metadata supplied by the sample provider, not from assay-based typing.

Comments on this clone: Its binding antigen is unknown. Base qualities are not at hand, and no much larger clone is one base apart.

The immunoSEQ Assay, a bias-controlled multiplex PCR, was used to amplify TCRbeta CDR3 regions from genomic DNA. As for the authors' bioinformatics: The number of nucleated cells in each sample was estimated by amplification of reference gene primers within the assay. Sequence reads were collapsed and filtered to measure the absolute abundance of every unique TCRbeta CDR3 rearrangement. For each sample, productive Simpson clonality was calculated as the square root of Simpson's diversity index across productive rearrangements. This is the immuneACCESS table as TCRdb keeps it, with only in-frame sequences that have V and J called. A part of the clones is gone; compared with another copy, unresolved V genes explain less than half, and the rest is unexplained. That table supplies the V and J calls and clone size; D and trimming were determined from the DNA. The sample table holds some 190,000 clones, of which 88% were seen once. The biggest ten clones account for 1.1% of the sample.

Collaborating institutions collected whole blood in K2EDTA tubes following their own protocols. For TCRbeta analysis, collaborators shipped samples in one of three forms: frozen whole blood, isolated PBMCs, or DNA extracted from either of those sample types. CDR1 and CDR2 (SGHNT, YENEEA) derive from the germline V gene. The CDR3 holds 14 amino acids from the cysteine to the phenylalanine. Only the CDR3 portion is preserved as DNA: 42 bases, with reading frame beginning at the first base. V drops 4 bases and J drops 6 bases, leaving 14 bases in between. On the study overall, not on this receptor specifically: How much clinical and demographic metadata was included differed by source and by participant, and the metadata was provided uncurated.

This chain joins TRBV11-3 to TRBJ2-3; TRBD2 might be the D gene, on 6 matching bases. This sequence was found in a man younger than 45 with acute or convalescent COVID-19. Sequencing was carried out using peripheral blood. The base sequence is TGTGCCAGCAGCTCGGGACTGTGGGGGGATACGCAGTATTTT. Its translation reads: CASSSGLWGDTQYF.